This TCR beta chain was profiled in a study of graft-versus-host responses after intestinal transplantation. In the case of this clone: Antigen unknown.

Profiling relied on immunoSEQ multiplex PCR, and the TCRdb table lists in-frame clones only, not all of them. In the table there are some 90,000 clones, around 90% of which are singletons. The source material was unstimulated CD4+ T cells sorted from spleen or lymph node cells, sampled before intestinal transplant. This receptor was taken from a human donor who received an intestinal transplant.

CDR3 DNA: TGTGCCAGCAGCTTAGGAGGACAGGGGACTGAAGCTTTCTTT. Amino acids: CASSLGGQGTEAFF. This chain connects TRBV7-9 to TRBJ1-1; TRBD1 matches 9 bases. CDR3 length: 14 amino acids. V lost 1 base, J lost 5 bases, and 2 bases stayed unmatched. Looked up from germline, CDR1 is SEHNR and CDR2 is FQNEAQ (reference sequence). The variable domain in full, with the rest retrieved from reference TRBV7-9 and TRBJ1-1, is DTGVSQNPRHKITKRGQNVTFRCDPISEHNRLYWYRQTLGQGPEFLTYFQNEAQLEKSRLLSDRFSAERPKGSFSTLEIQRTEQGDSAMYLCASSLGGQGTEAFFGQGTRLTVV.